This TCR beta chain was obtained from a study of tumor-infiltrating lymphocytes in primary liver carcinoma. This CDR3 is 14 amino acids long. CDR1 SGHAT and CDR2 FQNNGV come from the germline V gene. A word on this clonotype: Sequence at one end of the junction differs from germline and may be a read error.

From approximately 490 ng total RNA, TCR beta cDNA was generated with a primer in the constant region. Amplification in three nested multiplex PCR rounds with slightly modified ARM-PCR gave rise to TCR beta libraries. Primers for the first two PCR rounds were TRBV1-TRBV30 forward primers and a C-beta reverse primer (about 9 cycles per round). Using its own MiXCR run on the multiplex PCR reads, TCRdb lists one record per CDR3 protein. The table shows about 320,000 distinct CDR3 sequences, with approximately 65% occurring only once. Unsorted whole blood yielded the blood RNA, and germline DNA was also extracted.

The chain couples TRBV11-2 to TRBJ2-1, with D possibly TRBD2 on 6 matching bases. Sequencing was carried out using peripheral blood. This receptor was taken from a middle-aged man with primary liver carcinoma and hepatitis B virus infection. CDR3 sequence reads: CTSSETAGTGGQFF. In DNA, the CDR3 is TGTACCAGCAGCGAGACGGCGGGAACGGGTGGGCAGTTCTTC.